A single sample gave rise to the 2 T cell receptor beta chains below, sequenced in a study of T cells in Graves' hyperthyroidism and ophthalmopathy. TCR beta CDR3 sequences were amplified from RNA transcripts. First-round RT-PCR with HTBI primers amplified the TCR CDR3 region. TCRdb used MiXCR to reprocess the multiplex PCR reads, holding one entry per CDR3 protein. The profile shows about 200,000 distinct CDR3 sequences, around 16% of them singletons. Input material: blood. The receptors come from a man between 35 and 55 years old with Graves' hyperthyroidism.

This clonotype appeared many times. CDR3 sequence reads: CASSPLRGGRTDTQYF. DNA of the CDR3: TGTGCCAGCAGCCCATTGCGGGGGGGCCGAACAGATACGCAGTATTTT. This chain connects TRBV14 to TRBJ2-3; 9 nucleotides line up with TRBD2. V dropped 4 bases and J dropped 3; count of bases not matched to a gene: 8. The germline CDR1 and CDR2 sequences are SGHDN and FVKESK. The CDR3 runs 16 residues. The entire variable domain, with the rest obtained from reference TRBV14 and TRBJ2-3, is as follows: EAGVTQFPSHSVIEKGQTVTLRCDPISGHDNLYWYRRVMGKEIKFLLHFVKESKQDESGMPNNRFLAERTGGTYSTLKVQPAELEDSGVYFCASSPLRGGRTDTQYFGPGTRLTVL.

The chain is built from TRBV6-2 or TRBV6-3 and TRBJ2-3; 7 nucleotides line up with TRBD2. This CDR3 has 17 amino acids. CDR1 is MNHEY, CDR2 SVGEGT, per germline. V was clipped by 5 bases and J by 0 bases; unmatched bases: 11. The CDR3 loop reads CASSRPPTSTSTDTQYF. Written as DNA, the CDR3 is TGTGCCAGCAGTAGGCCGCCGACTAGCACTAGCACAGATACGCAGTATTTT.